This passage covers 10 T cell receptor beta chains from one sample sequenced in a study of OX40 agonist ivuxolimab in advanced cancers. Assay used: immunoSEQ multiplex PCR; TCRdb lists only in-frame clones, some missing. This table holds about 82,000 clones, under 90% found once. This sample comprised CD4+ or CD8+ T cells sorted from blood, obtained in a trial of the OX40 agonist ivuxolimab. Receptors originate from an adult with an advanced solid tumor such as melanoma, head and neck, liver or kidney cancer.

The rearrangement uses TRBV18 and TRBJ1-5; a possible D gene is TRBD1 (6 bases). This CDR3 comprises 15 residues. The V end lost 3 bases, the J end lost 2 bases, and 11 bases lay between the germline ends. The germline gives CDR1 KGHSH, CDR2 LQKENI. CDR3 in amino acids: CASSPQPGGNQPQHF. The CDR3, as DNA: TGTGCCAGCTCACCGCAACCAGGGGGCAATCAGCCCCAGCATTTT. Variable domain in full (rest from reference TRBV18 and TRBJ1-5): NAGVMQNPRHLVRRRGQEARLRCSPMKGHSHVYWYRQLPEEGLKFMVYLQKENIIDESGMPKERFSAEFPKEGPSILRIQQVVRGDSAAYFCASSPQPGGNQPQHFGDGTRLSIL.

This chain uses TRBV5-4 with TRBJ2-3; TRBD1 matches at 7 bases. With V trimmed by 10 bases and J by 1 base, 6 bases remained unmatched. From germline, CDR1 is SGHNT and CDR2 YYREEE (reference sequence). CDR3 length: 13 residues. The CDR3 sequence: CAGKGQGTDTQYF. In DNA, the CDR3 is TGTGCCGGGAAAGGACAGGGCACAGATACGCAGTATTTT.

The J gene is TRBJ1-2, the V gene TRBV7-2; 10 bases align to TRBD1. The CDR3 totals 16 residues. The J segment lost 4 bases and the V segment lost 5 bases, leaving 10 bases of the junction unmatched. CDR1 is SGHTA, CDR2 FQGNSA, per germline. CDR3 residues: CASSQGTGEEIYGYTF. CDR3 coding DNA: TGTGCCAGCAGCCAAGGGACAGGGGAGGAAATCTATGGCTACACCTTC. The complete variable domain, with remaining parts taken from reference TRBV7-2 and TRBJ1-2, reads GAGVSQSPSNKVTEKGKDVELRCDPISGHTALYWYRQSLGQGLEFLIYFQGNSAPDKSGLPSDRFSAERTGGSVSTLTIQRTQQEDSAVYLCASSQGTGEEIYGYTFGSGTRLTVV.

The gene calls are TRBV4-2 and TRBJ1-4; D is unclear. CDR1 and CDR2 (germline): LGHNA, YNFKEQ. Trimming took 1 base from V and 8 from J, leaving 8 bases between them. The CDR3 totals 13 residues. The CDR3 here is CASSQGVGEKLFF. CDR3 DNA sequence: TGTGCCAGCAGCCAAGGGGTTGGGGAAAAACTGTTTTTT.

The chain employs TRBV6-6 and TRBJ2-7, with D possibly being TRBD2 (5 bases). The germline gives CDR1 MNHNY, CDR2 SVGAGI (reference sequence). V lost 5 bases and J lost 0, with 8 bases in between. The CDR3 is made up of 13 amino acids. The CDR3 nucleotides read TGTGCCAGCAGTAACGAGGGCTCCTACGAGCAGTACTTC. This codes for CASSNEGSYEQYF.

The chain carries TRBV7-9 and TRBJ2-3; 7 positions match TRBD1. The CDR3 spans 12 residues. Germline trimming cut 5 bases from V and 8 bases from J; bases unmatched to any gene: 4. Germline V gene data show CDR1 as SEHNR and CDR2 as FQNEAQ (reference sequence). Written as DNA, the CDR3 is TGTGCCAGCAGCACCCAGGGGGTTACGCAGTATTTT. The encoded protein is CASSTQGVTQYF.

The table lists this clone with a count of one. The V and J genes are TRBV7-9 and TRBJ2-3, with 7 bases matching TRBD2. V trimming: 11 bases; J trimming: 3 bases; junction bases outside the gene matches: 8. Germline lookup yields CDR1 SEHNR and CDR2 FQNEAQ (reference sequence). The CDR3 sequence is 13 residues long. CDR3 DNA: TGTGCCGGAACGTATAGCGGGACAGATACGCAGTATTTT. As protein: CAGTYSGTDTQYF.

V and J are TRBV28 and TRBJ1-1, with TRBD1 matching 9 bases. After removal of 8 bases from V and 7 bases from J, the junction contained 14 bases not matched to a gene. Germline V gene sequence: CDR1 MDHEN, CDR2 SYDVKM. The CDR3 spans 15 residues. In DNA, the CDR3 is TGTGCCAGCCTTACTACCGGGACAGGGCAAGGTGAAGCTTTCTTT. Residues: CASLTTGTGQGEAFF. Full variable domain (remainder filled in from reference TRBV28 and TRBJ1-1): DVKVTQSSRYLVKRTGEKVFLECVQDMDHENMFWYRQDPGLGLRLIYFSYDVKMKEKGDIPEGYSVSREKKERFSLILESASTNQTSMYLCASLTTGTGQGEAFFGQGTRLTVV.

In regard to this clone: One base away lies a much larger clone, so this may be a sequencing read error. In the same sample, other DNA sequences code for this CDR3. The chain is built from TRBV5-6 and TRBJ2-2; tentative D call: TRBD1 (6 bases). The ends were cut back, 1 base at V and 6 bases at J, with 7 bases in the middle. The CDR3 is 13 amino acids. Germline CDR1 is SGHDT and CDR2 is YYEEEE. As DNA, the CDR3 is TGTGCCAGCAGCTTGTGGGGGCCCGGGGAGCTGTTTTTT. Translated, it gives CASSLWGPGELFF.

CDR3 sequence: CASRPWGAEYGYTF. The DNA of the CDR3 is TGTGCCAGCAGGCCTTGGGGGGCAGAATATGGCTACACCTTC. The chain employs TRBV27 and TRBJ1-2; D may be TRBD1 (6 bases). The CDR3 contains 14 residues. With 6 bases removed from V and 5 bases from J, the gap between germline ends came to 16 bases. The V gene's germline CDR1 is MNHEY and CDR2 SMNVEV (reference sequence).